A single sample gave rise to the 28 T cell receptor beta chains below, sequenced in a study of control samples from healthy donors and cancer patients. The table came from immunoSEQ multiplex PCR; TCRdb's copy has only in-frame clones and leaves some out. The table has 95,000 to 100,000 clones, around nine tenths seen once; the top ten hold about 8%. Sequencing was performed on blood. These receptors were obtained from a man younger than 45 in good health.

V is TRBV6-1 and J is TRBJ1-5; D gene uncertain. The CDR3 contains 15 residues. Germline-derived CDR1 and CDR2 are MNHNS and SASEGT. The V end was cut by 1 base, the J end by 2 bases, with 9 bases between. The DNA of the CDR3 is TGTGCCAGCAGTGAAGGGCGGGATGGCAATCAGCCCCAGCATTTT. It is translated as CASSEGRDGNQPQHF.

The CDR3 DNA is TGTGCCAGCAGCCCGGACCCAGGACAGGGAACTTCTAGCACAGATACGCAGTATTTT. This sequence encodes CASSPDPGQGTSSTDTQYF. The V gene is TRBV7-3, the J gene TRBJ2-3; 8 nucleotides match TRBD1. The CDR3 is 19 residues long. Germline V lookup: CDR1 SGHTA, CDR2 FQGTGA. V gave up 5 bases and J gave up 0 bases; unmatched junction bases: 16.

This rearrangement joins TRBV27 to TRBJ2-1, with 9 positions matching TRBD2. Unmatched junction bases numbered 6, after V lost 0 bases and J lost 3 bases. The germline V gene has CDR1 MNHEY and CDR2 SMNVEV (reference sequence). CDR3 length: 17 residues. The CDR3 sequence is CASSLSSSGSSYNEQFF. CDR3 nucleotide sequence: TGTGCCAGCAGTTTATCGAGTAGCGGGAGCAGCTACAATGAGCAGTTCTTC.

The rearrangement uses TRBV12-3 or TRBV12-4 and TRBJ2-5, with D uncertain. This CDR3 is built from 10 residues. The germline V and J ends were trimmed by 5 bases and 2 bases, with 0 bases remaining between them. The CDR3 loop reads CASSQETQYF. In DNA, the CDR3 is TGTGCCAGCAGTCAAGAGACCCAGTACTTC.

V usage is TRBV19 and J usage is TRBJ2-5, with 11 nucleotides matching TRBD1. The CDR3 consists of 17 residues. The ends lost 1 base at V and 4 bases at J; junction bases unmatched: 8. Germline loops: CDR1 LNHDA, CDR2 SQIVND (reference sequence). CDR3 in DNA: TGTGCCAGTAGTATAGTAACGGGACAGGGGGTACGAGAGACCCAGTACTTC. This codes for CASSIVTGQGVRETQYF.

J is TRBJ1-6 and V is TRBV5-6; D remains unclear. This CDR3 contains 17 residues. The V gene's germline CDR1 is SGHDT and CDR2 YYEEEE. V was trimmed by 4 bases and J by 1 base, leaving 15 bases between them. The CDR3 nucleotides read TGTGCCAGCAGCCCGCTTCAGACGGTATCCTATAATTCACCCCTCCACTTT. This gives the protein CASSPLQTVSYNSPLHF. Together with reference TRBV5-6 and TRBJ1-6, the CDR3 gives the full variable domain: DAGVTQSPTHLIKTRGQQVTLRCSPKSGHDTVSWYQQALGQGPQFIFQYYEEEERQRGNFPDRFSGHQFPNYSSELNVNALLLGDSALYLCASSPLQTVSYNSPLHFGNGTRLTVT.

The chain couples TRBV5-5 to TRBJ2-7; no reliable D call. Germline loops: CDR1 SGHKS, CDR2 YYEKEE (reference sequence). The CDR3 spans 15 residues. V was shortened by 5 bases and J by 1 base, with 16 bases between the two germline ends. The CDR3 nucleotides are TGTGCCAGCAGTCCGACTGGGGATGGATCCTACGAGCAGTACTTC. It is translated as CASSPTGDGSYEQYF.

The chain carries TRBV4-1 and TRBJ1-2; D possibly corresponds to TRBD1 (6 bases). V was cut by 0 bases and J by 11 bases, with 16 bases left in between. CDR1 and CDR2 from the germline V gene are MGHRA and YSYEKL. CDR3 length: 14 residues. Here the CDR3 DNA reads TGCGCCAGCAGCCAAGAGGCGTTGTCGGGACATTACACCTTC. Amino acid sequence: CASSQEALSGHYTF.

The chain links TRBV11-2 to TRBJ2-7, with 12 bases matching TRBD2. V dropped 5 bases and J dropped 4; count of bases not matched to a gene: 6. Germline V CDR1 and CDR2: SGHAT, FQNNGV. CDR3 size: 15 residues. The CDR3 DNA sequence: TGTGCCAGCAGCCGCGGACTAGCGGGATTTTACGAGCAGTACTTC. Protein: CASSRGLAGFYEQYF.

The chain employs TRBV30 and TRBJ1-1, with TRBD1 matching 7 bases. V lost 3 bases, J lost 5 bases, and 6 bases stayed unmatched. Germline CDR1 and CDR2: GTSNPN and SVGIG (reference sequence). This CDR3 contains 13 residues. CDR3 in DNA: TGTGCCTGGAGGGACAGGATGGGAACTGAAGCTTTCTTT. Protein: CAWRDRMGTEAFF. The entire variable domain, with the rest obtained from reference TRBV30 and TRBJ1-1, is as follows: SQTIHQWPATLVQPVGSPLSLECTVEGTSNPNLYWYRQAAGRGLQLLFYSVGIGQISSEVPQNLSASRPQDRQFILSSKKLLLSDSGFYLCAWRDRMGTEAFFGQGTRLTVV.

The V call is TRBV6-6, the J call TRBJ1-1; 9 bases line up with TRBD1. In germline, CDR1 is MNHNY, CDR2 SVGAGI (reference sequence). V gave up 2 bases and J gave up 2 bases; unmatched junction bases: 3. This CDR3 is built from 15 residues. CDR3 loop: CASSYRGQGNTEAFF. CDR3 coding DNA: TGTGCCAGCAGTTACCGGGGACAGGGCAACACTGAAGCTTTCTTT.

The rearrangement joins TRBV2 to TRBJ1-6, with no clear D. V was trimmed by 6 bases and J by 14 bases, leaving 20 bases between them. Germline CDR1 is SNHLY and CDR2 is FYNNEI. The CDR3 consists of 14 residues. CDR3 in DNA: TGTGCCAGCAGGCCCTTGGGGTGGGTTGGATCCCTCCACTTT. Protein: CASRPLGWVGSLHF.

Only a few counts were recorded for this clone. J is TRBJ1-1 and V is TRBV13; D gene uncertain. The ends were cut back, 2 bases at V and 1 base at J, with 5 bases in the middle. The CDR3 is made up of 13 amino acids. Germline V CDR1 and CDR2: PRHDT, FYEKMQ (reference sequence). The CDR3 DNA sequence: TGTGCCAGCAGCTTAAACACGAACACTGAAGCTTTCTTT. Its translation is CASSLNTNTEAFF.

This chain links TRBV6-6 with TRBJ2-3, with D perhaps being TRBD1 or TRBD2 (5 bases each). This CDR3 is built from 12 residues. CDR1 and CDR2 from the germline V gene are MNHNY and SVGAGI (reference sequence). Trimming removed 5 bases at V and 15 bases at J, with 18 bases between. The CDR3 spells CASSPRDAPTYF. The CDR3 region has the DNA TGTGCCAGCAGTCCTCGGGACGCTCCTACCTATTTT.

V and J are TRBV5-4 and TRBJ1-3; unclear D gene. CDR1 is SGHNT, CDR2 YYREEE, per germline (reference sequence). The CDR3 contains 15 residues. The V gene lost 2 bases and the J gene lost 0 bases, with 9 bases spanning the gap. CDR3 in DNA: TGTGCCAGCAGCTTCCGTGGAGGCTCTGGAAACACCATATATTTT. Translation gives CASSFRGGSGNTIYF.

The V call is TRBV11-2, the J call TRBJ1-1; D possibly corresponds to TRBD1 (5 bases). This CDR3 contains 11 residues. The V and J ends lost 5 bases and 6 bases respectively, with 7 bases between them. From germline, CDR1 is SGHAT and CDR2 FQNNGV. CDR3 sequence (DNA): TGTGCCAGCAGCCGACAGTCTGAAGCTTTCTTT. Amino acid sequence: CASSRQSEAFF. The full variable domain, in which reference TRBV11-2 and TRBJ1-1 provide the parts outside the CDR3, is EAGVAQSPRYKIIEKRQSVAFWCNPISGHATLYWYQQILGQGPKLLIQFQNNGVVDDSQLPKDRFSAERLKGVDSTLKIQPAKLEDSAVYLCASSRQSEAFFGQGTRLTVV.

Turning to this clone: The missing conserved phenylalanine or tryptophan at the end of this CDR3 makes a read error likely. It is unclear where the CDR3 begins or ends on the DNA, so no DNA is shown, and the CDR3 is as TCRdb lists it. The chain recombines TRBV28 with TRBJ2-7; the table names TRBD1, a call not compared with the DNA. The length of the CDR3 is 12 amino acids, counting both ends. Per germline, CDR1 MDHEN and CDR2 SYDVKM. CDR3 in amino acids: CASSLPGTEDFG.

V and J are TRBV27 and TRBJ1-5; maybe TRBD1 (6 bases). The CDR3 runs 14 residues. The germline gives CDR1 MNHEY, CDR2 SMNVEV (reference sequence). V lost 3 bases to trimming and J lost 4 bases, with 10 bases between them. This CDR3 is CASSFGTSNQPQHF. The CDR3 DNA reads TGTGCCAGCAGTTTTGGGACATCGAATCAGCCCCAGCATTTT.

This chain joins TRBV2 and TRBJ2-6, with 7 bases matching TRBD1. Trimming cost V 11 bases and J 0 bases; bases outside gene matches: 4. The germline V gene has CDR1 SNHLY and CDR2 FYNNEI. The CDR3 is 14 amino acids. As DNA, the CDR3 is TGTGCCTCAACAGGGGACTCTGGGGCCAACGTCCTGACTTTC. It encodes CASTGDSGANVLTF.

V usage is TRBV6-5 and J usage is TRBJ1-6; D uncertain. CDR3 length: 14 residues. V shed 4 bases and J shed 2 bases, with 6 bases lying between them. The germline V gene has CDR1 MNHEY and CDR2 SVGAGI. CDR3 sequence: CASSSGPYNSPLHF. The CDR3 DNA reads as TGTGCCAGCAGTTCTGGACCCTATAATTCACCCCTCCACTTT.

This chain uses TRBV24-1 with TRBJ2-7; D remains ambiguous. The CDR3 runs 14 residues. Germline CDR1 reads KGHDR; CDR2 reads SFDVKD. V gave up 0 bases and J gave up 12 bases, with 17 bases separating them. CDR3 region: CATSDLRSAHQRYV. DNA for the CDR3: TGTGCCACCAGTGATTTGCGGTCTGCTCACCAGCGGTACGTC.

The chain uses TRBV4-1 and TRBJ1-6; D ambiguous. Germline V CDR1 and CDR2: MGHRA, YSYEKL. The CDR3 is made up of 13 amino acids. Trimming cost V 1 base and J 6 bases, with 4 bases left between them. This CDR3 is CASSQVSNSPLHF. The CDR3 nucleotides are TGCGCCAGCAGCCAAGTATCTAATTCACCCCTCCACTTT.

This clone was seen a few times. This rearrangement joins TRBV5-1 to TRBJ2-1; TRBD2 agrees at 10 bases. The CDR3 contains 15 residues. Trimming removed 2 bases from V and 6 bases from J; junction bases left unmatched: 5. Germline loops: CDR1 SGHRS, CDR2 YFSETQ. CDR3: CASSFASGSGNEQFF. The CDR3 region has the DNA TGCGCCAGCAGCTTCGCTAGCGGGAGTGGCAATGAGCAGTTCTTC.

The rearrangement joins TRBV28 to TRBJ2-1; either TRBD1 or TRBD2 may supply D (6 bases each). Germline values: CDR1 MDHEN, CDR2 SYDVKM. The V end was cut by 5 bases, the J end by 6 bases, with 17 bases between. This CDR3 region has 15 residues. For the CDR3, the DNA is TGTGCCAGCAGTCCCCACGAGGGGGGTTTCAATGAGCAGTTCTTC. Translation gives CASSPHEGGFNEQFF.

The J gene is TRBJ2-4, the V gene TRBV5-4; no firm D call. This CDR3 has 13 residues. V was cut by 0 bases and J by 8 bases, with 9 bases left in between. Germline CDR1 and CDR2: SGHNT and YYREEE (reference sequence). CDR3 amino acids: CASSLEGWDIQYF. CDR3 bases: TGTGCCAGCAGCTTGGAAGGTTGGGACATTCAGTACTTC.

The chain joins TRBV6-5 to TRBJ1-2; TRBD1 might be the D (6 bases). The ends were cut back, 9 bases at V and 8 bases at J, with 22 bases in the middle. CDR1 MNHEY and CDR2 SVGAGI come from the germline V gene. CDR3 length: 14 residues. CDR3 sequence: CASTRDTRKGGYTF. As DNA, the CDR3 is TGTGCCAGTACCCGGGACACCCGTAAGGGGGGCTACACCTTC.

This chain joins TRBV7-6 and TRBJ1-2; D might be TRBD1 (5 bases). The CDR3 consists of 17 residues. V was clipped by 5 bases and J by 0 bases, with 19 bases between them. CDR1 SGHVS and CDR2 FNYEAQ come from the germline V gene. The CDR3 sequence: CASSHNVGRVANYGYTF. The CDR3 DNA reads TGTGCCAGCAGCCACAACGTGGGCAGGGTCGCTAACTATGGCTACACCTTC.

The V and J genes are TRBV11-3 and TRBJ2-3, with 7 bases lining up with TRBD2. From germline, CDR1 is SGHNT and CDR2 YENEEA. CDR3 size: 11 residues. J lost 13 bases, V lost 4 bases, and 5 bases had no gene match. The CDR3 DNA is TGTGCCAGCAGCTCGGGACTACTAAAGTATTTT. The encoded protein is CASSSGLLKYF.